Following are 18 T cell receptor beta chains from one sample sequenced in a study of T cells in Graves' hyperthyroidism and ophthalmopathy. Amplification yielded TCR beta CDR3 regions, with RNA transcripts as the source. The study used the HTBI primer set for a first-round RT-PCR of the TCR CDR3. TCRdb ran MiXCR on the multiplex PCR reads and lists one entry per CDR3 protein. The data contain approximately 690,000 distinct CDR3 sequences, more than 12% of them singletons. Input material: blood. Every receptor here comes from a woman aged 50 to 60 with Graves' ophthalmopathy.

The chain recombines TRBV4-2 with TRBJ2-7; possible D gene TRBD2, 5 bases. V lost 0 bases to trimming and J lost 1 base, with 10 bases between them. Germline V gene lookup returns CDR1 LGHNA and CDR2 YNFKEQ. The CDR3 sequence is 15 residues long. The CDR3 region has the DNA TGTGCCAGCAGCCAAGAGGTACGCGGGTCCTACGAGCAGTACTTC. Protein product: CASSQEVRGSYEQYF.

This clonotype occurred many times. The chain is built from TRBV11-2 and TRBJ2-1; D remains ambiguous. This CDR3 is 10 amino acids long. CDR1 is SGHAT and CDR2 is FQNNGV in the germline V gene. V was shortened by 8 bases and J by 6 bases, with 5 bases between the two germline ends. The CDR3 DNA reads TGTGCCAGCGCAATCAATGAGCAGTTCTTC. Amino acid sequence: CASAINEQFF.

This clonotype was counted ten times or more. This chain joins TRBV11-2 and TRBJ2-4; 7 nucleotides line up with TRBD1. J lost 8 bases, V lost 5 bases, and 9 bases had no gene match. The germline gives CDR1 SGHAT, CDR2 FQNNGV. The CDR3 is 14 amino acids. This CDR3 reads CASSTGVRKHIQYF. The CDR3 DNA reads as TGTGCCAGCAGCACAGGGGTAAGGAAACACATTCAGTACTTC.

This clonotype was counted between two and nine times. The chain joins TRBV19 to TRBJ2-3, with 8 bases matching TRBD1. Germline assignment: CDR1 LNHDA and CDR2 SQIVND (reference sequence). The CDR3 covers 14 residues. Trimming cost V 5 bases and J 2 bases; bases outside gene matches: 3. In nucleotides, the CDR3 is TGTGCCAGTAGTGCGGACAGGGCCACAGATACGCAGTATTTT. Translation: CASSADRATDTQYF.

Many counts were recorded for this clonotype. The chain carries TRBV10-3 and TRBJ2-4; the D is unclear. Germline V gene data show CDR1 as ENHRY and CDR2 as SYGVKD. The V end lost 2 bases, the J end lost 2 bases, and 4 bases lay between the germline ends. This CDR3 is built from 13 residues. The CDR3: CAISETSKNIQYF. CDR3 DNA sequence: TGTGCCATCAGTGAGACGTCCAAAAACATTCAGTACTTC.

This clonotype was detected a few times. The chain carries TRBV20-1 and TRBJ2-7, with unresolved D. V lost 6 bases and J lost 3, with 12 bases in between. Germline V lookup: CDR1 DFQATT, CDR2 SNEGSKA (reference sequence). The CDR3 consists of 12 residues. In DNA, the CDR3 is TGCAGTGCGGCGTTGTCTAACTACGAGCAGTACTTC. Its protein is CSAALSNYEQYF.

This clonotype appeared many times. The V gene is TRBV28, the J gene TRBJ1-1, with D uncertain. Germline V gene sequence: CDR1 MDHEN, CDR2 SYDVKM. This CDR3 has 16 residues. V gave up 3 bases and J gave up 1 base, with 15 bases separating them. The CDR3 is CASSFRRVPTNTEAFF. CDR3 sequence (DNA): TGTGCCAGCAGTTTCCGTCGGGTTCCCACGAACACTGAAGCTTTCTTT. Looking up the rest from reference TRBV28 and TRBJ1-1 gives the full variable domain: DVKVTQSSRYLVKRTGEKVFLECVQDMDHENMFWYRQDPGLGLRLIYFSYDVKMKEKGDIPEGYSVSREKKERFSLILESASTNQTSMYLCASSFRRVPTNTEAFFGQGTRLTVV.

In its sample, this clonotype was seen many times. The genes are TRBV7-2 and TRBJ2-5; tentatively, D is TRBD2 (6 bases). The length of the CDR3 is 13 residues. Germline V gives CDR1 SGHTA, CDR2 FQGNSA. Trimming pared 1 base from V and 6 bases from J, leaving 9 bases between. Written as DNA, the CDR3 is TGTGCCAGCAGCTTAGACGGGAGCCAGACCCAGTACTTC. Protein: CASSLDGSQTQYF. Full variable domain (outside the CDR3, taken from reference TRBV7-2 and TRBJ2-5): GAGVSQSPSNKVTEKGKDVELRCDPISGHTALYWYRQSLGQGLEFLIYFQGNSAPDKSGLPSDRFSAERTGGSVSTLTIQRTQQEDSAVYLCASSLDGSQTQYFGPGTRLLVL.

The chain links TRBV5-1 to TRBJ2-1, with TRBD1 identical over 10 bases. CDR3 length: 17 residues. V was clipped by 3 bases and J by 5 bases; unmatched bases: 11. Germline loops: CDR1 SGHRS, CDR2 YFSETQ. The chain's CDR3 is CASSSTGTGAINNEQFF. CDR3 sequence (DNA): TGCGCCAGCAGCTCCACCGGGACAGGGGCTATAAACAATGAGCAGTTCTTC.

V and J are TRBV25-1 and TRBJ2-7; no clear D. The CDR3 is 14 amino acids. Germline V lookup: CDR1 MGHDK, CDR2 SYGVNS. Deletions cut 1 base from V and 4 bases from J, with 11 bases between. The CDR3 spells CASSEFVSGYEQYF. CDR3 DNA: TGTGCCAGCAGTGAATTTGTCTCGGGTTACGAGCAGTACTTC.

This chain joins TRBV5-1 and TRBJ1-2; tentative D call: TRBD1 (5 bases). Germline CDR1 reads SGHRS; CDR2 reads YFSETQ. Trimming removed 7 bases from V and 6 bases from J, with 16 bases in between. The CDR3 is made up of 13 amino acids. The CDR3 DNA follows: TGCGCCAGCGGCATCAGGGATTTGGATGGCTACACCTTC. Translated: CASGIRDLDGYTF. Looking up the rest from reference TRBV5-1 and TRBJ1-2 gives the full variable domain: KAGVTQTPRYLIKTRGQQVTLSCSPISGHRSVSWYQQTPGQGLQFLFEYFSETQRNKGNFPGRFSGRQFSNSRSEMNVSTLELGDSALYLCASGIRDLDGYTFGSGTRLTVV.

The V gene is TRBV9, the J gene TRBJ1-2, with D perhaps matching TRBD1 (6 bases). This CDR3 contains 15 residues. Germline CDR1 reads SGDLS; CDR2 reads YYNGEE. Trimming pared 4 bases from V and 3 bases from J, leaving 16 bases between. The CDR3 reads CASSQQGLGDYGYTF. The DNA for the CDR3 is TGTGCCAGCAGCCAACAGGGTTTGGGGGACTATGGCTACACCTTC.

This clonotype was found many times. The chain carries TRBV20-1 and TRBJ2-1, with 14 bases identical to TRBD2. In germline, CDR1 is DFQATT, CDR2 SNEGSKA (reference sequence). The CDR3 extends over 17 amino acids. V shed 0 bases, J shed 9 bases, and the junction held 10 bases outside the gene matches. As DNA, the CDR3 is TGCAGTGCTAGAGATCTGGTAGGACTAGCGGGAGGTGGTGAGCAGTTCTTC. Amino acids: CSARDLVGLAGGGEQFF.

About this clonotype itself: Compared with germline, one end of the junction differs, possibly owing to a read error. The CDR3 DNA is TGTGCCTGCAGCTTAGTGGATAGTGGAAACACCATATATTTT. This sequence encodes CACSLVDSGNTIYF. The chain is built from TRBV7-2 and TRBJ1-3; D not resolved. The CDR3 contains 14 residues. The germline V gene has CDR1 SGHTA and CDR2 FQGNSA.

This clonotype has at least ten counts. This sequence joins TRBV6-1 and TRBJ1-5; D unresolved. The germline V and J ends were trimmed by 5 bases and 1 base, with 9 bases remaining between them. CDR3 length: 14 amino acids. From germline, CDR1 is MNHNS and CDR2 SASEGT. CDR3 sequence reads: CASSWTGSNQPQHF. The CDR3 DNA reads as TGTGCCAGCAGTTGGACGGGGAGCAATCAGCCCCAGCATTTT.

This chain uses TRBV9 with TRBJ1-6; D perhaps matches TRBD1 (5 bases). CDR1 SGDLS and CDR2 YYNGEE come from the germline V gene. Trimming took 3 bases from V and 5 from J, leaving 12 bases between them. The CDR3 spans 15 residues. CDR3 in amino acids: CASSEGHSNNSPLHF. The CDR3 coding sequence is TGTGCCAGCAGCGAGGGGCATTCTAATAATTCACCCCTCCACTTT.

On this clonotype: A much larger clone differs from this one at a single base, so this may be a read error. The rearrangement uses TRBV6-1 and TRBJ1-5; maybe TRBD1 (5 bases). CDR3 length: 11 residues. V lost 5 bases and J lost 10, with 9 bases in between. From germline, CDR1 is MNHNS and CDR2 SASEGT. The DNA of the CDR3 is TGTGCCAGCAGTAAAAGGGACCCCCAGCATTTT. Translating gives CASSKRDPQHF.

The V gene is TRBV19, the J gene TRBJ1-4; 8 nucleotides line up with TRBD1. From germline, CDR1 is LNHDA and CDR2 SQIVND (reference sequence). The V gene end was trimmed by 10 bases and the J gene end by 7 bases; junction bases not matched to a gene: 8. The CDR3 extends over 13 amino acids. As DNA, the CDR3 is TGTGCCACTGAGGACAGGGACTTTGAAAAACTGTTTTTT. Encoded protein: CATEDRDFEKLFF.